The 23 T cell receptor beta chains given below trace back to one sample, sequenced in a study of Graves' ophthalmopathy and Graves' hyperthyroidism. TCR beta CDR3 regions were amplified from RNA transcripts. Second-round multiplex PCR came after first-round RT-PCR with HTBI primers. One entry per CDR3 protein, called by TCRdb with MiXCR from the multiplex PCR reads. In the table there are 350,000 to 450,000 distinct CDR3 sequences, roughly 21% of which are singletons. Sequencing was carried out using peripheral blood. The receptors originated from a young woman with stable Graves' hyperthyroidism.

This clonotype has a handful of counts. The chain joins TRBV14 to TRBJ1-1, with D unclear. Per germline, CDR1 SGHDN and CDR2 FVKESK. V lost 4 bases to trimming and J lost 7 bases, with 16 bases between them. The CDR3 has 14 amino acids. The CDR3 DNA follows: TGTGCCAGCAGCCTCCAAGGACCCAGGAGTGAAGCTTTCTTT. This encodes CASSLQGPRSEAFF.

The chain uses TRBV3-1 and TRBJ2-5; 8 nucleotides agree with TRBD1. Germline values: CDR1 LGHDT, CDR2 YNNKEL (reference sequence). The CDR3 contains 15 residues. The ends lost 4 bases at V and 5 bases at J; junction bases unmatched: 9. The CDR3 nucleotides are TGTGCCAGCAGCCTATCCGGACAGGGTAGGGAGACCCAGTACTTC. It translates to CASSLSGQGRETQYF.

This clonotype was counted ten times or more. The genes are TRBV7-6 and TRBJ2-5, with D tentatively TRBD2 (5 bases). CDR1 is SGHVS and CDR2 is FNYEAQ in the germline V gene. V lost 5 bases, J lost 2 bases, and 6 bases lay in between. This CDR3 is 12 amino acids long. CDR3: CASSQRQETQYF. In nucleotides, the CDR3 is TGTGCCAGCAGCCAGCGGCAAGAGACCCAGTACTTC.

The chain is built from TRBV25-1 and TRBJ1-2; 8 bases agree with TRBD1. This CDR3 is 11 amino acids long. Germline V lookup: CDR1 MGHDK, CDR2 SYGVNS. The V segment lost 11 bases and the J segment 6 bases; nucleotides outside the gene matches: 5. For the CDR3, the DNA is TGTGCCGCAGGACAGGGTAATGGCTACACCTTC. It is translated as CAAGQGNGYTF.

Regarding this clonotype: A single base separates this from a much larger clone, so it may be a read error. This sequence joins TRBV9 and TRBJ2-5; TRBD1 aligns across 7 bases. The CDR3 runs 15 residues. Germline CDR1 and CDR2: SGDLS and YYNGEE. V lost 7 bases and J lost 5; bases outside the gene matches: 14. CDR3 region: CASAKSSTGTETQYF. In nucleotides, the CDR3 is TGTGCCAGCGCTAAAAGTTCGACAGGGACCGAGACCCAGTACTTC. The entire variable domain, with the rest obtained from reference TRBV9 and TRBJ2-5, is as follows: DSGVTQTPKHLITATGQRVTLRCSPRSGDLSVYWYQQSLDQGLQFLIQYYNGEERAKGNILERFSAQQFPDLHSELNLSSLELGDSALYFCASAKSSTGTETQYFGPGTRLLVL.

This clonotype was seen a few times. The V call is TRBV5-1, the J call TRBJ2-5; 7 positions agree with TRBD2. This CDR3 comprises 14 residues. Germline-derived CDR1 and CDR2 are SGHRS and YFSETQ. V trimming: 6 bases; J trimming: 1 base; junction bases outside the gene matches: 6. The CDR3 DNA reads TGCGCCAGCAACCCTAGCGGCGCCCAAGAGACCCAGTACTTC. Residues: CASNPSGAQETQYF.

This clonotype was recorded many times. The gene calls are TRBV29-1 and TRBJ2-7, with D possibly being TRBD1 (5 bases). Germline CDR1 and CDR2: SQVTM and ANQGSEA. Trimming left V 6 bases short and J 6 bases short, with 12 bases between. The CDR3 runs 11 residues. CDR3 protein: CSVGYRREQYF. For the CDR3, the DNA is TGCAGCGTGGGGTACAGGCGCGAGCAGTACTTC.

Ten or more counts support this clonotype. This chain connects TRBV11-1 to TRBJ1-1, with 9 bases identical to TRBD1. The germline V gene has CDR1 SGHAT and CDR2 FQDESV (reference sequence). This CDR3 has 18 amino acids. V shed 3 bases, J shed 1 base, and the junction held 12 bases outside the gene matches. CDR3 amino acids: CASSFSGQGKGTNTEAFF. The CDR3 DNA follows: TGTGCCAGCAGCTTTTCTGGACAGGGGAAAGGAACGAACACTGAAGCTTTCTTT.

There are many counts of this clonotype. V gene TRBV20-1 combines with J gene TRBJ1-5; 10 positions agree with TRBD1. V lost 4 bases to trimming and J lost 5 bases; unmatched junction nucleotides: 5. There are 14 residues in the CDR3. CDR1 and CDR2 from the germline V gene are DFQATT and SNEGSKA (reference sequence). CDR3 sequence (DNA): TGCAGTGCTATTCCGGGACAGGGGTATCAGCCCCAGCATTTT. Translation: CSAIPGQGYQPQHF.

This chain links TRBV28 with TRBJ2-7, with 9 positions matching TRBD1. CDR1 is MDHEN, CDR2 SYDVKM, per germline. With V trimmed by 4 bases and J by 0 bases, 16 bases remained unmatched. CDR3 length: 19 residues. DNA for the CDR3: TGTGCCAGCAGTTCCCCGGGACAGGGCCGTATCAGGAGCTCCTACGAGCAGTACTTC. Its translation is CASSSPGQGRIRSSYEQYF. The variable domain in full, completed from reference TRBV28 and TRBJ2-7, reads DVKVTQSSRYLVKRTGEKVFLECVQDMDHENMFWYRQDPGLGLRLIYFSYDVKMKEKGDIPEGYSVSREKKERFSLILESASTNQTSMYLCASSSPGQGRIRSSYEQYFGPGTRLTVT.

The genes are TRBV6-2 or TRBV6-3 and TRBJ2-7; D may be TRBD2 (6 bases). Germline-derived CDR1 and CDR2 are MNHEY and SVGEGT. The CDR3 loop spans 16 amino acids. Trimming left V 5 bases short and J 0 bases short, with 17 bases between. The CDR3 nucleotides are TGTGCCAGCAGTCCCCTTTACCGGGACTTCTCCTACGAGCAGTACTTC. It translates to CASSPLYRDFSYEQYF.

This clonotype was detected a few times. This rearrangement joins TRBV12-3 or TRBV12-4 to TRBJ2-5; 9 bases align to TRBD2. The CDR3 contains 18 residues. Unmatched junction bases numbered 16, after V lost 6 bases and J lost 2 bases. CDR3: CASSPRLGASGDQETQYF. The DNA for the CDR3 is TGTGCCAGCAGCCCGCGTTTGGGGGCTAGCGGGGATCAAGAGACCCAGTACTTC.

This clonotype was detected ten times or more. The V call is TRBV29-1, the J call TRBJ1-1, with unresolved D. This CDR3 is built from 14 residues. The germline CDR1 and CDR2 sequences are SQVTM and ANQGSEA. V shed 0 bases and J shed 1 base, with 9 bases lying between them. In DNA, the CDR3 is TGCAGCGTTGAAGATCGAACAGCGAACACTGAAGCTTTCTTT. Translated: CSVEDRTANTEAFF.

J is TRBJ2-5 and V is TRBV19; D is unclear. This CDR3 region has 13 residues. V shed 5 bases and J shed 2 bases, with 9 bases lying between them. Germline V gene lookup returns CDR1 LNHDA and CDR2 SQIVND (reference sequence). CDR3 in DNA: TGTGCCAGTAGTGGGCAGAAACAAGAGACCCAGTACTTC. This codes for CASSGQKQETQYF. Based on the CDR3 plus reference TRBV19 and TRBJ2-5, the full variable domain is DGGITQSPKYLFRKEGQNVTLSCEQNLNHDAMYWYRQDPGQGLRLIYYSQIVNDFQKGDIAEGYSVSREKKESFPLTVTSAQKNPTAFYLCASSGQKQETQYFGPGTRLLVL.

This clonotype was counted ten times or more. This chain joins TRBV7-8 and TRBJ2-7; 10 bases match TRBD2. CDR1 is SGHVS, CDR2 FQNEAQ, per germline. Trimming cost V 5 bases and J 7 bases; bases outside gene matches: 11. CDR3 size: 15 residues. CDR3 nucleotide sequence: TGTGCCAGCAGCATAGGACTAGCGGAGGAGGGTGAGCAGTACTTC. Translating it yields CASSIGLAEEGEQYF.

This clonotype occurred many times. The V and J genes are TRBV29-1 and TRBJ1-1; 9 bases are shared with TRBD1. The V gene's germline CDR1 is SQVTM and CDR2 ANQGSEA. This CDR3 has 18 residues. Losses at the gene ends were 5 bases for V and 3 bases for J; bases not matched to a gene: 19. The CDR3: CSVHGGGVLQGADTEAFF. The CDR3 region has the DNA TGCAGCGTTCACGGAGGAGGGGTTCTACAGGGGGCAGACACTGAAGCTTTCTTT.

This clonotype was found many times. This chain joins TRBV10-3 and TRBJ1-2; no definite D call. V was cut by 4 bases and J by 0 bases, with 12 bases left in between. Germline V gene lookup returns CDR1 ENHRY and CDR2 SYGVKD. This CDR3 spans 15 amino acids. CDR3 protein: CAISGLQSPNYGYTF. The CDR3 region has the DNA TGTGCCATCAGTGGTTTACAGAGCCCTAACTATGGCTACACCTTC.

This chain joins TRBV12-3 or TRBV12-4 and TRBJ1-6, with D perhaps matching TRBD1 (6 bases). The CDR3 length is 13 residues. V lost 6 bases, J lost 10 bases, and 13 bases lay in between. The CDR3 bases are TGTGCCAGCAGCGGACAGTTCGGATCACCCCTCCACTTT. It yields the protein CASSGQFGSPLHF.

The chain links TRBV12-3 or TRBV12-4 to TRBJ2-7; 8 bases align to TRBD2. This CDR3 has 14 residues. V dropped 7 bases and J dropped 2; count of bases not matched to a gene: 7. The CDR3 protein is CASTPSGGPYEQYF. In DNA, the CDR3 is TGTGCCAGCACACCCAGCGGGGGCCCCTACGAGCAGTACTTC.

This clonotype was seen many times. The V gene is TRBV6-5, the J gene TRBJ2-7; TRBD1 aligns across 8 bases. The V gene's germline CDR1 is MNHEY and CDR2 SVGAGI. CDR3 length: 15 amino acids. The J segment lost 3 bases and the V segment lost 4 bases, leaving 8 bases of the junction unmatched. CDR3 residues: CASSSRTGLDYEQYF. For the CDR3, the DNA is TGTGCCAGCAGTTCTAGGACAGGGTTGGACTACGAGCAGTACTTC.

This clonotype came up many times. The CDR3 DNA sequence: TGTGCCAGCAGCCAAGATATCCAGTATGGCTACACCTTC. Amino acids: CASSQDIQYGYTF. The V gene is TRBV4-2, the J gene TRBJ1-2; D unclear. Deletions cut 0 bases from V and 5 bases from J, with 7 bases between. The CDR3 is 13 amino acids. Germline values: CDR1 LGHNA, CDR2 YNFKEQ.

At least ten counts were recorded for this clonotype. The CDR3 DNA follows: TGTGCCAGCAGTCGTGGGACAGGGAATGGCTACACCTTC. Translating gives CASSRGTGNGYTF. This chain uses TRBV6-5 with TRBJ1-2; 9 positions agree with TRBD1. J gave up 6 bases and V 5 bases, and 4 bases lay outside the gene matches. The CDR3 length is 13 residues. Germline CDR1 is MNHEY and CDR2 is SVGAGI.

This clonotype was recorded at least ten times. The chain has TRBV20-1 and TRBJ1-6, with 9 bases lining up with TRBD1. This CDR3 is built from 13 residues. CDR1 and CDR2 (germline): DFQATT, SNEGSKA (reference sequence). J was trimmed by 8 bases and V by 2 bases; bases with no gene match: 1. DNA for the CDR3: TGCAGTGCTAGAACAGGGGGCTATTCACCCCTCCACTTT. Its protein product is CSARTGGYSPLHF.